This TCR beta chain originates from a study of PD-L1 blockade in urothelial cancer. Trimming took 4 bases from V and 2 from J, leaving 9 bases between them. This CDR3 has 13 residues. CDR1 and CDR2 (germline): MNHNS, SASEGT. Time point noted: pretreatment peripheral blood. Assay used: immunoSEQ multiplex PCR; TCRdb lists only in-frame clones, some missing. The top ten hold approximately 25% of the sample, which has under 55,000 clones, roughly 90% seen once. The chain has TRBV6-1 and TRBJ2-7; tentative D call: TRBD2 (5 bases). The receptor was derived from a donor older than 35 with urothelial cancer. This specimen was PBMCs, taken around atezolizumab (anti-PD-L1) treatment. In DNA, the CDR3 is TGTGCCAGCAGTGTGGTCGGGACCTACGAGCAGTACTTC. This encodes CASSVVGTYEQYF.